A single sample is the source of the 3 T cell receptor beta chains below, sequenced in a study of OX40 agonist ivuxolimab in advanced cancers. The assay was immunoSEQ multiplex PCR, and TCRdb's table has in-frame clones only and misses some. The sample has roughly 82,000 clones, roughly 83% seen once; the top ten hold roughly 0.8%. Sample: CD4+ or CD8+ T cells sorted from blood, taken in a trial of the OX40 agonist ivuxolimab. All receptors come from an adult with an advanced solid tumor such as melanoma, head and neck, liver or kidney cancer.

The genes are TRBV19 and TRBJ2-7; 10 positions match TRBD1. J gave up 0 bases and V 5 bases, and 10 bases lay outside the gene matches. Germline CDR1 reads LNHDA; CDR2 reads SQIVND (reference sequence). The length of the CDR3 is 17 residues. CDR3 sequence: CASSSLPGQGSSYEQYF. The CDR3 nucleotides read TGTGCCAGTAGTTCCCTCCCGGGACAGGGGTCCTCCTACGAGCAGTACTTC.

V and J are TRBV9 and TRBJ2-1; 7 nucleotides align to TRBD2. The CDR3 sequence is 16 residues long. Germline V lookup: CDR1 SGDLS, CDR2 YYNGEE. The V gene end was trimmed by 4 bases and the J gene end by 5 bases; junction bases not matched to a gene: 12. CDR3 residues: CASSPTGGNDHNEQFF. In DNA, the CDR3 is TGTGCCAGCAGCCCCACGGGGGGTAACGACCACAATGAGCAGTTCTTC. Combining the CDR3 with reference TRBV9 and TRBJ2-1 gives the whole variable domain DSGVTQTPKHLITATGQRVTLRCSPRSGDLSVYWYQQSLDQGLQFLIQYYNGEERAKGNILERFSAQQFPDLHSELNLSSLELGDSALYFCASSPTGGNDHNEQFFGPGTRLTVL.

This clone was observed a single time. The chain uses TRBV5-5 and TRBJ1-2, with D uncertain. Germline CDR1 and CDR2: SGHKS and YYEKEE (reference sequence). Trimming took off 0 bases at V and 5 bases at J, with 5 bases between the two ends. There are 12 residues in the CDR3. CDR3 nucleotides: TGTGCCAGCAGCTTGGACGGTTATGGCTACACCTTC. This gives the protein CASSLDGYGYTF. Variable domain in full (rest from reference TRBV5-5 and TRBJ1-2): DAGVTQSPTHLIKTRGQQVTLRCSPISGHKSVSWYQQVLGQGPQFIFQYYEKEERGRGNFPDRFSARQFPNYSSELNVNALLLGDSALYLCASSLDGYGYTFGSGTRLTVV.